This record concerns one T cell receptor beta chain sequence. What it binds is unknown. The data were obtained in a study of response to subunit inactivated influenza vaccine. Study-level results: Few new T cells, the authors suggested, are recruited by each seasonal influenza vaccination.

In TCRdb, the RT-PCR reads were re-called with MiXCR into one record per CDR3 protein. Of hundreds of thousands of distinct CDR3 sequences detected, 10% to 15% appear once; the ten largest clones hold roughly 10%. The CDR3 sequence is 14 residues long. Germline V lookup: CDR1 ENHRY, CDR2 SYGVKD. Trimming cost V 6 bases and J 4 bases, with 16 bases left between them. The source was PBMCs from blood, collected on the day of vaccination. The TCR originated in a man over 45 who received an inactivated influenza vaccine. This sequence joins TRBV10-3 and TRBJ2-7, with D tentatively TRBD1 or TRBD2 (5 bases each). CDR3 sequence reads: CAIRTGTDKYEQYF. CDR3 coding DNA: TGTGCCATCAGGACCGGGACGGACAAATACGAGCAGTACTTC.